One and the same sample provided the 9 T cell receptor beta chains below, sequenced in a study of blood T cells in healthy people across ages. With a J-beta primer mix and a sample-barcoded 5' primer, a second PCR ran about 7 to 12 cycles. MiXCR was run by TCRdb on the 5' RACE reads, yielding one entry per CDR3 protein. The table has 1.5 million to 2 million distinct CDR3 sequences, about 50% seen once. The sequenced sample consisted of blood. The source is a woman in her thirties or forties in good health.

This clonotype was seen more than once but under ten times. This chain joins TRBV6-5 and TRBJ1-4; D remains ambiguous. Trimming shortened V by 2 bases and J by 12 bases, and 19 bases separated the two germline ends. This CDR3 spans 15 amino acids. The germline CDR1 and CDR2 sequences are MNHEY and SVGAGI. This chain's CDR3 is CASSYRPTTNKELFF. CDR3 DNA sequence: TGTGCCAGCAGTTACCGACCCACAACTAATAAAGAACTGTTTTTT.

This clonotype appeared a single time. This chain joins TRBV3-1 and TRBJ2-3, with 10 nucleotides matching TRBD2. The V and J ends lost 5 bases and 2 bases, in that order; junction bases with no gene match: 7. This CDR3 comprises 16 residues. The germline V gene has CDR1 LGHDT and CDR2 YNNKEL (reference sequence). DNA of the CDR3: TGTGCCAGCAGCGAGCGGGGGGGCTTTGACACAGATACGCAGTATTTT. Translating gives CASSERGGFDTDTQYF.

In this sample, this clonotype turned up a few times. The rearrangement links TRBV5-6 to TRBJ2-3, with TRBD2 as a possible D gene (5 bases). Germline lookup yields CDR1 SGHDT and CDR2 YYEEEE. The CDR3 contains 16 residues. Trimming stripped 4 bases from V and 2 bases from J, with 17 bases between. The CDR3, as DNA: TGTGCCAGCAGCGCCCCCGGACTTCCACCCACAGATACGCAGTATTTT. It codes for CASSAPGLPPTDTQYF.

CDR3 sequence (DNA): TGTGCCAGCAGCGATCATATAAGCACAGATACGCAGTATTTT. Translation: CASSDHISTDTQYF. The chain carries TRBV9 and TRBJ2-3; no reliable D call. Trimming removed 3 bases at V and 0 bases at J, with 8 bases between. CDR3 length: 14 residues. Per germline, CDR1 SGDLS and CDR2 YYNGEE.

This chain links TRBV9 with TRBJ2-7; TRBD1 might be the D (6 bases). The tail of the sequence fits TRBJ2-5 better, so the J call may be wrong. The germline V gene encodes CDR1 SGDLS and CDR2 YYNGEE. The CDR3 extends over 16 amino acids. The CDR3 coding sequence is TGTGCCAGCAGCCCCGGCGGTTTGGGGGCACGAGAGACCCAGTACTTC. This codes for CASSPGGLGARETQYF.

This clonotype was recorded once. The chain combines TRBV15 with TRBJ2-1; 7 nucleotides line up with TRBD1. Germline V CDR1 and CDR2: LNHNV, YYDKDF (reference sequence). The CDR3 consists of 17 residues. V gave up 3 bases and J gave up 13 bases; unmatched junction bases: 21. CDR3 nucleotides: TGTGCCACCAGCAGCCGATGGAGACAGGGAGAGTCGGAGACCCAGTTCTTC. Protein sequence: CATSSRWRQGESETQFF.

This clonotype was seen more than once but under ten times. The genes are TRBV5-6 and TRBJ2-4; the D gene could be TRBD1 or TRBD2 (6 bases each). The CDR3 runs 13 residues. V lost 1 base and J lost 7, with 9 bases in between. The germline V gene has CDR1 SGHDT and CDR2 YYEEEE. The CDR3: CASSLKGGNIQYF. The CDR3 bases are TGTGCCAGCAGCTTGAAAGGGGGGAACATTCAGTACTTC.

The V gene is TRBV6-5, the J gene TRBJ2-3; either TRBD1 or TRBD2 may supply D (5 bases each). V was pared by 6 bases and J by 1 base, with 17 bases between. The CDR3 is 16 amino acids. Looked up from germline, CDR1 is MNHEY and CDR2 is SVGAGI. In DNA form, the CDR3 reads TGTGCCAGCAGCCCAGGGTGGCAGGGAGGCACAGATACGCAGTATTTT. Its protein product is CASSPGWQGGTDTQYF.

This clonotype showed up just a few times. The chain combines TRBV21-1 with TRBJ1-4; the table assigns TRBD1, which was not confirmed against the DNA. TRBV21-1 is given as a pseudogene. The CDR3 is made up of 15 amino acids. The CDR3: CASSKQRTGCKGLFF. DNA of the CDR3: TGTGCCAGCAGCAAACAAAGGACAGGGTGCAAAGGGCTGTTTTTT.